The entry that follows covers one TCR beta chain sequence. This specimen comes from a study of CD8 T cells in Susac syndrome. Whole-study context: When blood was collected, patients with Susac syndrome were therapy-naive, were taking corticosteroids, or were receiving intravenous immunoglobulin alone.

The CDR3 is made up of 13 amino acids. CDR1 and CDR2 (germline): DFQATT, SNEGSKA (reference sequence). For TEMRA sorting, memory subsets were defined by staining for CD27 and CD45RA. Among the cells sequenced were both total CD8+ and sorted CD8+ TEMRA cells. RNA in amounts of about 0.45 to 1 ug was reverse transcribed with random hexamers. TCRdb passed the immunoSEQ multiplex PCR reads through MiXCR, listing each CDR3 protein once. The data show more than 2,000 distinct CDR3 sequences, with approximately 69% seen just once and 10% held by the top ten. The specimen sequenced was CD8+ TEMRA cells from PBMCs. The subset was: FACS-sorted terminally differentiated effector memory CD8+ T cells re-expressing CD45RA (CD8+ TEMRA). The chain is built from TRBV20-1 and TRBJ2-5; 9 nucleotides match TRBD2. This sequence was found in a human donor with Susac syndrome. CDR3 bases: TGCAGCGAGGGGCGGGAGGGGATAGAGACCCAGTACTTC. It specifies CSEGREGIETQYF.